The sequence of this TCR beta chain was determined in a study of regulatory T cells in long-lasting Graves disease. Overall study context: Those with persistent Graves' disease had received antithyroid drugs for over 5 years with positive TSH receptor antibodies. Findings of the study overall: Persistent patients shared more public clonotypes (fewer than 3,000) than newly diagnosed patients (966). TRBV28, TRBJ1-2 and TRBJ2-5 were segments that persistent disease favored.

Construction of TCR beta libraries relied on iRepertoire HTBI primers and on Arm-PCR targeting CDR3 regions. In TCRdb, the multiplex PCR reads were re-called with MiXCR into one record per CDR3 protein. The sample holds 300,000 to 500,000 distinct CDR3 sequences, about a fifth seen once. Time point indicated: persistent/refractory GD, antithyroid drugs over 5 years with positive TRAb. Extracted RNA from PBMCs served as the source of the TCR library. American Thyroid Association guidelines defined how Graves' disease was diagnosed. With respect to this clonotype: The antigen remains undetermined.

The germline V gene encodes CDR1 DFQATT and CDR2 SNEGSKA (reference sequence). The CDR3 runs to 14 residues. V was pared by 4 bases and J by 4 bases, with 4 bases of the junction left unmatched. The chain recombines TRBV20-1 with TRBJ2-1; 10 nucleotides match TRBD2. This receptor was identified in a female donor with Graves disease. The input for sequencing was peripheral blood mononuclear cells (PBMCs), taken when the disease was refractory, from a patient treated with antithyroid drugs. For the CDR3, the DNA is TGCAGTGCTACCAAGCGGGAGGGGTACAATGAGCAGTTCTTC. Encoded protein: CSATKREGYNEQFF.